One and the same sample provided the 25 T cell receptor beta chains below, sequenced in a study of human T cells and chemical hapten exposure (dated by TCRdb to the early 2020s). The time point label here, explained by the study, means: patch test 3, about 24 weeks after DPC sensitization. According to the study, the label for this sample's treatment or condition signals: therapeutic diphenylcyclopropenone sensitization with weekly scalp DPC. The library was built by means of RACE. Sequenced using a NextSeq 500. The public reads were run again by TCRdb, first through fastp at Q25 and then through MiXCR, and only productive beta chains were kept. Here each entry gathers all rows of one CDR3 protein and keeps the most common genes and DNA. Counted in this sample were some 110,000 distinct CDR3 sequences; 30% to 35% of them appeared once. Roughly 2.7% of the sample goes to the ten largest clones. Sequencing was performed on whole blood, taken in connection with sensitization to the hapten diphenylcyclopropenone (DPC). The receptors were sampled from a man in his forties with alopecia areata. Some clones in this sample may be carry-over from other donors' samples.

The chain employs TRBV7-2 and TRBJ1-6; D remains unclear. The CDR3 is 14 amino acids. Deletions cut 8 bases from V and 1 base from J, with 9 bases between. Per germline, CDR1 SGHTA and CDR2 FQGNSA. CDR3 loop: CASAPLSYNSPLHF. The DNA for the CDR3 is TGTGCCAGCGCTCCGCTTTCCTATAATTCACCCCTCCACTTT. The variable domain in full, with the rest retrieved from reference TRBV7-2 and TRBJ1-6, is GAGVSQSPSNKVTEKGKDVELRCDPISGHTALYWYRQSLGQGLEFLIYFQGNSAPDKSGLPSDRFSAERTGGSVSTLTIQRTQQEDSAVYLCASAPLSYNSPLHFGNGTRLTVT.

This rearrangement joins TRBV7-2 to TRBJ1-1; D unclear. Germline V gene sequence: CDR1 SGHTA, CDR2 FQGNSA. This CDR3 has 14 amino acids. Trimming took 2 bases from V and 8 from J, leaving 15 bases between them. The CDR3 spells CASSLPWAPREAFF. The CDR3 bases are TGTGCCAGCAGCTTACCATGGGCGCCTAGAGAAGCTTTCTTT.

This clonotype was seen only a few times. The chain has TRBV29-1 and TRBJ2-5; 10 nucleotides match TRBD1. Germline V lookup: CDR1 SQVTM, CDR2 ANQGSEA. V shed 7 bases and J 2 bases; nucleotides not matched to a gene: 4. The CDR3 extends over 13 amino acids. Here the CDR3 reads CSEGQGGQETQYF. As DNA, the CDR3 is TGCAGCGAAGGACAGGGGGGACAAGAGACCCAGTACTTC.

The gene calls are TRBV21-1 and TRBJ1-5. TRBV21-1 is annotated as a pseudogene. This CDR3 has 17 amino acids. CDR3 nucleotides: TGTGCCAGCAGCCTCCGGGACTTAGAAATCTCCAATCAGCCCCAGCATTTT. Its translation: CASSLRDLEISNQPQHF.

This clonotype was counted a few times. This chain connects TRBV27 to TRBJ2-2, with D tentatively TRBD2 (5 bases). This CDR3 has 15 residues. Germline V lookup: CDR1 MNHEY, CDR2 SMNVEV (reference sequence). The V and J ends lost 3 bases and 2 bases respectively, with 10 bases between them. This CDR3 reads CASSFSAGNTGELFF. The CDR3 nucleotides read TGTGCCAGCAGTTTTAGTGCGGGTAACACCGGGGAGCTGTTTTTT.

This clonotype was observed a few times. In nucleotides, the CDR3 is TGTGCCAGCAGCTCCGGAGGACTAGCGGGAGTCACCGGGGAGCTGTTTTTT. This gives the protein CASSSGGLAGVTGELFF. The chain joins TRBV11-3 to TRBJ2-2, with TRBD2 matching 13 bases. There are 17 residues in the CDR3. With V trimmed by 4 bases and J by 4 bases, 6 bases remained unmatched. Germline CDR1 reads SGHNT; CDR2 reads YENEEA.

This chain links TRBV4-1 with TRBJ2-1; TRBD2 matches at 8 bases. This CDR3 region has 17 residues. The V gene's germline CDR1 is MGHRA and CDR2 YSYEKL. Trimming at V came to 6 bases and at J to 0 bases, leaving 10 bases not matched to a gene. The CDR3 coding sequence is TGCGCCAGCAGACGAGGACTAGCCATCAGCTCCTACAATGAGCAGTTCTTC. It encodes CASRRGLAISSYNEQFF.

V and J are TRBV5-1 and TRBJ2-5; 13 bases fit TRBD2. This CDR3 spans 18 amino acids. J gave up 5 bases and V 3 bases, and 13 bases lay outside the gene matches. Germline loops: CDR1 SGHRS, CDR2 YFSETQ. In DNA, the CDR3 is TGCGCCAGCAGCTATACAGGACTAGCGGGAGCGTTGGGTGAGACCCAGTACTTC. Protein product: CASSYTGLAGALGETQYF.

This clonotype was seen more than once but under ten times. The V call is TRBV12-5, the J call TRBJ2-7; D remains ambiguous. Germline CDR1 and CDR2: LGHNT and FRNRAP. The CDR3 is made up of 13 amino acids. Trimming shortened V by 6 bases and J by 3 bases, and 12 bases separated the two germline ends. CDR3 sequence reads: CASGRHNYYEQYV. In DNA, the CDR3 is TGTGCTAGTGGAAGACACAATTACTACGAGCAGTACGTC.

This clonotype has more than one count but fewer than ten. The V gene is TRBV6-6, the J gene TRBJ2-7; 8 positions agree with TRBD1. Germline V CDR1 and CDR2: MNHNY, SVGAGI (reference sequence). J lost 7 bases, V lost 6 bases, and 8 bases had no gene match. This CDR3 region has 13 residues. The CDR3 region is CASSMDRVGEQYV. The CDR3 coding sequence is TGTGCCAGCAGCATGGACAGGGTTGGAGAGCAGTACGTC.

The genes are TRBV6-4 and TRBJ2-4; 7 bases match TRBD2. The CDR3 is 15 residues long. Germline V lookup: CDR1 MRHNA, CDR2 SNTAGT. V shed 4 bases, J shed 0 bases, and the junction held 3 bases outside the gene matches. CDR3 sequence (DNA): TGTGCCAGCAGTGGGCTAGCGGTAGCCAAAAACATTCAGTACTTC. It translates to CASSGLAVAKNIQYF.

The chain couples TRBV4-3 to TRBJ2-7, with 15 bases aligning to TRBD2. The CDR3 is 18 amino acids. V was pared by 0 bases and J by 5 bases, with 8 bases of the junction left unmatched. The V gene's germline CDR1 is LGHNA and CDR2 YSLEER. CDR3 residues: CASSQDRPGTSGRNEQYF. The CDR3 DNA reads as TGCGCCAGCAGCCAAGATCGACCTGGGACTAGCGGGAGGAACGAGCAGTACTTC.

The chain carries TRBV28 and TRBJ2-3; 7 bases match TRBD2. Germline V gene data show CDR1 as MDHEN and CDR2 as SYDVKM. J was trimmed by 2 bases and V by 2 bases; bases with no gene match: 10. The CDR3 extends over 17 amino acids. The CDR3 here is CASSLTPRLAATDTQYF. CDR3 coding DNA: TGTGCCAGCAGTTTAACGCCCCGTCTAGCGGCCACAGATACGCAGTATTTT.

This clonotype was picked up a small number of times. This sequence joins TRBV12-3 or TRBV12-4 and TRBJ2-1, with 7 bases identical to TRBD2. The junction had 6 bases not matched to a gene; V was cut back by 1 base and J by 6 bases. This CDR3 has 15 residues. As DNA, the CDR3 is TGTGCCAGCAGTTTAGGACTAGCTCAAGGCAATGAGCAGTTCTTC. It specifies CASSLGLAQGNEQFF.

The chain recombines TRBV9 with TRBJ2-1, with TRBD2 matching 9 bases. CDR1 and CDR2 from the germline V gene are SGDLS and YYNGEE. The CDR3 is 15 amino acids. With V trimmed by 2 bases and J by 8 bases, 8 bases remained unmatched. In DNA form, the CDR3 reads TGTGCCAGCAGCGTCGGTAGCGGGAGCAGGTATGAGCAGTTCTTC. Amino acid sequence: CASSVGSGSRYEQFF.

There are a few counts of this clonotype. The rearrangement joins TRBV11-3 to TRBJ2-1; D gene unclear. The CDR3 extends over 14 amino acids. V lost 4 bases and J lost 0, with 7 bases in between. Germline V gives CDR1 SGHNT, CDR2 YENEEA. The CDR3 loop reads CASSSRDSYNEQFF. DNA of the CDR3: TGTGCCAGCAGCTCTAGGGACTCCTACAATGAGCAGTTCTTC.

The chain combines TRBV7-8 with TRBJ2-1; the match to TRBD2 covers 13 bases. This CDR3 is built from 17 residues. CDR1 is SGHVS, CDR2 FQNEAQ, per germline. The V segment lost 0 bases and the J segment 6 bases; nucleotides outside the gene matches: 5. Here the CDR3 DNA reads TGTGCCAGCAGCTTAGCCGTTCGGACTAGCGGGGGCAATGAGCAGTTCTTC. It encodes CASSLAVRTSGGNEQFF.

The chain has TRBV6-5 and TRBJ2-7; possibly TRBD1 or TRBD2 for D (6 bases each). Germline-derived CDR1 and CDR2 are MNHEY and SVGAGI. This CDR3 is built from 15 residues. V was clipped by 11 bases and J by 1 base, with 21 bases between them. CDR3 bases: TGTGCCTCTCAGGCAGAAAGGGGGGTGTCCTACGAGCAGTACGTC. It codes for CASQAERGVSYEQYV.

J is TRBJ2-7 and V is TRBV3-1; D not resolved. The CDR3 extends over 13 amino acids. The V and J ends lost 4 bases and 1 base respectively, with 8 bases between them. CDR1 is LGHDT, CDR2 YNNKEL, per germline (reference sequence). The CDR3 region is CASSLGDSYEQYV. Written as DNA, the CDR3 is TGTGCCAGCAGCCTCGGCGATTCCTACGAGCAGTACGTC.

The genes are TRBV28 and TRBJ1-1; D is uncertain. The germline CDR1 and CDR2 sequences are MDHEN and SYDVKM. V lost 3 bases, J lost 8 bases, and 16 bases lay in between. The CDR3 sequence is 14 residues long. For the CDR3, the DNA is TGTGCCAGCAGTTTTAGAAGGCTGCTCGGGGAAGCTTTCTTT. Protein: CASSFRRLLGEAFF.

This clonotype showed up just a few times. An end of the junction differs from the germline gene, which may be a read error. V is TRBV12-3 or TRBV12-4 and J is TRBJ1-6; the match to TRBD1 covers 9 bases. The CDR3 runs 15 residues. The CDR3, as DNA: TGTGCCAGCACTTTAGTTGGGACAGGGACGTCACCCCTCCACTTT. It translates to CASTLVGTGTSPLHF.

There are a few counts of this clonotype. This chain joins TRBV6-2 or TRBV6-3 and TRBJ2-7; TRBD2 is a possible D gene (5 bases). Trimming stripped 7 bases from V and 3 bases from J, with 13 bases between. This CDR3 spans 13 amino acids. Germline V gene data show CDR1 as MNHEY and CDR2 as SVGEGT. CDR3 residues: CASTAVENYEQYV. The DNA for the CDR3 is TGTGCCAGCACAGCGGTTGAAAACTACGAGCAGTACGTC.

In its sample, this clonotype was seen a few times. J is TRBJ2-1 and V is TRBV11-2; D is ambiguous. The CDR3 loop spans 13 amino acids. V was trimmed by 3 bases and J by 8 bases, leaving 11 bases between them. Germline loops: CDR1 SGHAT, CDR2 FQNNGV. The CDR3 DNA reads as TGTGCCAGCAGCTTTGCCCCTCAGGATGAGCAGTTCTTC. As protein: CASSFAPQDEQFF.

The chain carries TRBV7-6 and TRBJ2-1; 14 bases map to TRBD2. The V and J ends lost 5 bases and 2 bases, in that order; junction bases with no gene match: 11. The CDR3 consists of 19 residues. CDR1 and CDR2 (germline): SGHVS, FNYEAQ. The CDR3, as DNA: TGTGCCAGCAGCGGAGTGGGACTAGCGGGAGTGAGTCCCTACAATGAGCAGTTCTTC. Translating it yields CASSGVGLAGVSPYNEQFF.

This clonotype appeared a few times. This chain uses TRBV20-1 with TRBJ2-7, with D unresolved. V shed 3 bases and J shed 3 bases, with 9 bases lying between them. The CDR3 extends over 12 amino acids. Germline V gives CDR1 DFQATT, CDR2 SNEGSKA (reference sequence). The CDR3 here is CSASSDYYEQYF. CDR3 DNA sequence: TGCAGTGCTAGCTCCGATTACTACGAGCAGTACTTC.